The 13 T cell receptor beta chains below come from one sample, sequenced in a study of blood T cells in healthy people across ages. Next came a second PCR, run for about 6 to 12 cycles, which used a sample-barcoded 5' primer along with a J-beta primer mix. TCRdb itself ran the 5' RACE reads through MiXCR, one entry per CDR3 protein. Among approximately 800,000 distinct CDR3 sequences, 46% were seen once, and the ten largest hold roughly 18%. Sequencing was performed on blood. These receptors all stem from an older man in good health.

Only one count was recorded for this clonotype. This chain connects TRBV7-2 to TRBJ2-3; D ambiguous. Germline loops: CDR1 SGHTA, CDR2 FQGNSA. Trimming pared 1 base from V and 1 base from J, leaving 9 bases between. The CDR3 loop spans 15 amino acids. As DNA, the CDR3 is TGTGCCAGCAGCTTAGGCCAGAAACGCACAGATACGCAGTATTTT. It is translated as CASSLGQKRTDTQYF.

This chain joins TRBV5-6 and TRBJ2-1; no definite D call. CDR3 length: 14 residues. V lost 2 bases to trimming and J lost 8 bases, with 14 bases between them. Germline V lookup: CDR1 SGHDT, CDR2 YYEEEE. CDR3 nucleotide sequence: TGTGCCAGCAGCTTTTCCCAGCTCCTCTATGAGCAGTTCTTC. It encodes CASSFSQLLYEQFF.

V is TRBV30 and J is TRBJ1-1, with 9 bases identical to TRBD1. The trim removed 3 bases at V and 10 bases at J, leaving 9 bases unmatched. CDR3 size: 13 residues. CDR1 is GTSNPN, CDR2 SVGIG, per germline (reference sequence). As DNA, the CDR3 is TGTGCCTGGAGGACGGGACAGGGATTCGGAGCTTTCTTT. This translates into CAWRTGQGFGAFF.

For the CDR3, the DNA is TGTGCCAGCAGTATGGGAGGGTCCTACAATGAGCAGTACTTC. It codes for CASSMGGSYNEQYF. V and J are TRBV7-6 and TRBJ2-1; the match to TRBD2 covers 7 bases. Gene TRBJ2-7 matches the end of the DNA better, so the J call may be wrong. Germline CDR1 SGHVS, CDR2 FNYEAQ. CDR3 size: 14 residues.

The sample holds a few counts of this clonotype. A junction end diverges from the germline sequence, so it may reflect a read error. The rearrangement uses TRBV9 and TRBJ2-2, with a possible D match to TRBD2 (5 bases). The CDR3 length is 13 residues. Germline V gene lookup returns CDR1 SGDLS and CDR2 YYNGEE. DNA for the CDR3: TGTGCCAGCAGCGCAGAGCATGCCGGGAAGCTGTTTTTT. It translates to CASSAEHAGKLFF.

The chain is built from TRBV3-1 and TRBJ2-7; D unclear. V lost 0 bases and J lost 1, with 7 bases in between. The germline V gene has CDR1 LGHDT and CDR2 YNNKEL (reference sequence). The CDR3 runs to 14 residues. The CDR3 here is CASSQELYSYEQYF. CDR3 DNA: TGTGCCAGCAGCCAAGAGTTATATTCCTACGAGCAGTACTTC.

This clonotype was seen a few times. The chain recombines TRBV9 with TRBJ2-2; no firm D call. Trimming took 1 base from V and 0 from J, leaving 10 bases between them. The length of the CDR3 is 16 residues. CDR1 and CDR2 (germline): SGDLS, YYNGEE. The DNA of the CDR3 is TGTGCCAGCAGCGTACCCGCTGCTGCGAACACCGGGGAGCTGTTTTTT. This translates into CASSVPAAANTGELFF.

The chain has TRBV27 and TRBJ2-1; no clear D gene. The CDR3 loop spans 12 amino acids. The V end was cut by 5 bases, the J end by 7 bases, with 9 bases between. Germline CDR1 MNHEY, CDR2 SMNVEV (reference sequence). CDR3 loop: CASSPLRNEQFF. The CDR3, as DNA: TGTGCCAGCAGTCCCCTGAGAAATGAGCAGTTCTTC.

The rearrangement uses TRBV15 and TRBJ2-1, with TRBD2 identical over 14 bases. The germline V gene has CDR1 LNHNV and CDR2 YYDKDF (reference sequence). The CDR3 spans 18 residues. The V segment lost 2 bases and the J segment 7 bases; nucleotides outside the gene matches: 10. The CDR3 nucleotides are TGTGCCACCAGCAGAAACCGACTAGCGGGAGGGCCGTGGAATGAGCAGTTCTTC. Translation: CATSRNRLAGGPWNEQFF. Together with reference TRBV15 and TRBJ2-1, the CDR3 gives the full variable domain: DAMVIQNPRYQVTQFGKPVTLSCSQTLNHNVMYWYQQKSSQAPKLLFHYYDKDFNNEADTPDNFQSRRPNTSFCFLDIRSPGLGDTAMYLCATSRNRLAGGPWNEQFFGPGTRLTVL.

This rearrangement joins TRBV15 to TRBJ2-7; 10 nucleotides agree with TRBD1. This CDR3 is 17 amino acids long. The V and J ends lost 1 base and 0 bases, in that order; junction bases with no gene match: 6. The germline gives CDR1 LNHNV, CDR2 YYDKDF (reference sequence). This chain's CDR3 is CATSRGTGGASSYEQYF. The CDR3 DNA sequence: TGTGCCACCAGCAGAGGGACAGGGGGGGCAAGCTCCTACGAGCAGTACTTC. The variable domain in full, completed from reference TRBV15 and TRBJ2-7, reads DAMVIQNPRYQVTQFGKPVTLSCSQTLNHNVMYWYQQKSSQAPKLLFHYYDKDFNNEADTPDNFQSRRPNTSFCFLDIRSPGLGDTAMYLCATSRGTGGASSYEQYFGPGTRLTVT.

The chain has TRBV5-1 and TRBJ2-1, with D hard to call. The DNA end favors TRBJ2-7, so the J call may be wrong. Germline-derived CDR1 and CDR2 are SGHRS and YFSETQ. The CDR3 runs to 15 residues. This CDR3 reads CASSPGSESYNEQYF. As DNA, the CDR3 is TGCGCCAGCAGCCCCGGGTCTGAATCCTACAATGAGCAGTACTTC.

This clonotype was observed a few times. The chain has TRBV29-1 and TRBJ2-7, with 7 bases matching TRBD2. Germline V CDR1 and CDR2: SQVTM, ANQGSEA. Trimming removed 6 bases from V and 2 bases from J; junction bases left unmatched: 13. This CDR3 comprises 15 residues. The CDR3 sequence is CSVNGGRGDTYEQYF. In nucleotides, the CDR3 is TGCAGCGTAAACGGGGGGAGGGGCGACACCTACGAGCAGTACTTC.

The rearrangement joins TRBV5-6 to TRBJ2-3; D call uncertain. V lost 2 bases, J lost 4 bases, and 11 bases lay in between. The CDR3 contains 14 residues. CDR1 SGHDT and CDR2 YYEEEE come from the germline V gene. The CDR3 DNA reads TGTGCCAGCAGCTTTATAAGAATTGCAGATACGCAGTATTTT. This sequence encodes CASSFIRIADTQYF.